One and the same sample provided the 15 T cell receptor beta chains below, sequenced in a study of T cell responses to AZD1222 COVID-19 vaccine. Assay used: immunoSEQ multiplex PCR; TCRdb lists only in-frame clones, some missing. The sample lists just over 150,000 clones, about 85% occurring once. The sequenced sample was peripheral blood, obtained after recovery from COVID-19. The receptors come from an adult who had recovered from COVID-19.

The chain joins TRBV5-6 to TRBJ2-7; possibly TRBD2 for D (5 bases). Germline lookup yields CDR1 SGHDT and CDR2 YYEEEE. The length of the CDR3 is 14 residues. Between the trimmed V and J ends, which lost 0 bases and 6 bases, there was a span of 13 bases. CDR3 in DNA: TGTGCCAGCAGCTTGGACCGGCGGGTAAGCGAGCAGTACTTC. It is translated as CASSLDRRVSEQYF.

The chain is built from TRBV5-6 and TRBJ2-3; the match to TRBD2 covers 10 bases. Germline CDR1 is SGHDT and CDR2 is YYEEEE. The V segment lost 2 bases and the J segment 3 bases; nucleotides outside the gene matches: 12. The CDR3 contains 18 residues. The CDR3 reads CASSFGSSGSVGTDTQYF. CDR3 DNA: TGTGCCAGCAGCTTCGGGTCTAGCGGGAGTGTCGGGACAGATACGCAGTATTTT. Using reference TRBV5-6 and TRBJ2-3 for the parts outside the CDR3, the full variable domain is DAGVTQSPTHLIKTRGQQVTLRCSPKSGHDTVSWYQQALGQGPQFIFQYYEEEERQRGNFPDRFSGHQFPNYSSELNVNALLLGDSALYLCASSFGSSGSVGTDTQYFGPGTRLTVL.

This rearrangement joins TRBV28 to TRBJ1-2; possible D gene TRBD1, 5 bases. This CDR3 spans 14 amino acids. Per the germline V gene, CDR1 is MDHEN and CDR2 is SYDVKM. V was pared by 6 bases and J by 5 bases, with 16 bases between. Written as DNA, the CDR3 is TGTGCCAGCAGCCGCGCCGGGACTGCTTATGGCTACACCTTC. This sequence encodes CASSRAGTAYGYTF.

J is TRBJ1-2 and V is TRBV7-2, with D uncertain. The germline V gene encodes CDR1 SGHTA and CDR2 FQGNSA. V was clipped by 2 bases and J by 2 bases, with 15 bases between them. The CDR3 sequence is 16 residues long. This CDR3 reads CASSLSQSNFNYGYTF. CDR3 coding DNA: TGTGCCAGCAGCTTATCACAGTCTAACTTCAACTATGGCTACACCTTC. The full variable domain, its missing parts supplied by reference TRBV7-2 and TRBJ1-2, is GAGVSQSPSNKVTEKGKDVELRCDPISGHTALYWYRQSLGQGLEFLIYFQGNSAPDKSGLPSDRFSAERTGGSVSTLTIQRTQQEDSAVYLCASSLSQSNFNYGYTFGSGTRLTVV.

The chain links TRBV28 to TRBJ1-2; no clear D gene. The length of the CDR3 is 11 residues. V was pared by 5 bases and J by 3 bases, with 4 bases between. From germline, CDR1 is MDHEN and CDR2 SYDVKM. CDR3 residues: CASSLDYGYTF. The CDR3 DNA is TGTGCCAGCAGTCTAGACTATGGCTACACCTTC.

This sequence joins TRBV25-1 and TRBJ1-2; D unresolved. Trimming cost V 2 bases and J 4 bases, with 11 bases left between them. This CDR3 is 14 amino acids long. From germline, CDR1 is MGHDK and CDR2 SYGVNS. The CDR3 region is CASSELGLGYGYTF. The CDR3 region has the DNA TGTGCCAGCAGTGAACTCGGGTTGGGCTATGGCTACACCTTC.

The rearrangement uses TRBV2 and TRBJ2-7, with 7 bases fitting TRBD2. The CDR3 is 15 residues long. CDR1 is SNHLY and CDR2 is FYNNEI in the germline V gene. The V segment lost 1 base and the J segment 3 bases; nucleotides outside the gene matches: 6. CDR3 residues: CASSEGLAVIYEQYF. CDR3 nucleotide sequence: TGTGCCAGCAGTGAAGGTCTAGCGGTTATCTACGAGCAGTACTTC.

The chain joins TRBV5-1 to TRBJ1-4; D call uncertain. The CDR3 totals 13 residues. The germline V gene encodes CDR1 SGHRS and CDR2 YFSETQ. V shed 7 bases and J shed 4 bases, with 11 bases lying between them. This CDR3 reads CASGGSFNEKLFF. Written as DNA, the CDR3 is TGCGCCAGCGGTGGGAGCTTTAATGAAAAACTGTTTTTT.

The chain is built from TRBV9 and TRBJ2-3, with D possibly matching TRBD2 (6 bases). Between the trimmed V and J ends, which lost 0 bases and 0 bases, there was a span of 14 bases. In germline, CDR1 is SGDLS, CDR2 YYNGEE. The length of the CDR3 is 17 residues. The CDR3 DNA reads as TGTGCCAGCAGCGTAGCTGGGCAGGGACTTAGCACAGATACGCAGTATTTT. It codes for CASSVAGQGLSTDTQYF. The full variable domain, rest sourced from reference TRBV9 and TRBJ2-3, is DSGVTQTPKHLITATGQRVTLRCSPRSGDLSVYWYQQSLDQGLQFLIQYYNGEERAKGNILERFSAQQFPDLHSELNLSSLELGDSALYFCASSVAGQGLSTDTQYFGPGTRLTVL.

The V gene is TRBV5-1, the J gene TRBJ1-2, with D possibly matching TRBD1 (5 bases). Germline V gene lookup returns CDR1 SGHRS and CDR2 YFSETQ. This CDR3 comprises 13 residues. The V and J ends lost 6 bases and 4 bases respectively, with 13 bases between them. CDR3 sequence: CASNVERGYGYTF. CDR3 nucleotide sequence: TGCGCCAGCAACGTCGAAAGGGGCTATGGCTACACCTTC.

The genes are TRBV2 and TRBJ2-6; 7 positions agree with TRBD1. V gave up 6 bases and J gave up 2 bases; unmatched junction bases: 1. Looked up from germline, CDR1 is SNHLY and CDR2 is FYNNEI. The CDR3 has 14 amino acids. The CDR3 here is CASRTGTGANVLTF. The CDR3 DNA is TGTGCCAGCAGGACAGGGACTGGGGCCAACGTCCTGACTTTC. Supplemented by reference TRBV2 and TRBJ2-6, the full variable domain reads EPEVTQTPSHQVTQMGQEVILRCVPISNHLYFYWYRQILGQKVEFLVSFYNNEISEKSEIFDDQFSVERPDGSNFTLKIRSTKLEDSAMYFCASRTGTGANVLTFGAGSRLTVL.

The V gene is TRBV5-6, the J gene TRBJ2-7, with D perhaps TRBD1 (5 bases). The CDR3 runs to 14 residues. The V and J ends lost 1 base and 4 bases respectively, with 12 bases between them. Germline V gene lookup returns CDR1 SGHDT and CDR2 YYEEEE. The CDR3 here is CASSLMVRGYEQYF. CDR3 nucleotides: TGTGCCAGCAGCTTGATGGTTAGGGGTTACGAGCAGTACTTC.

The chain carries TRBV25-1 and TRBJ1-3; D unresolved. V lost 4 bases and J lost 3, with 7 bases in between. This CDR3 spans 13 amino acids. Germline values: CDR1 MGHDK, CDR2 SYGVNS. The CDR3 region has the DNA TGTGCCAGCAGTGGGGCCGGTGGAAACACCATATATTTT. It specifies CASSGAGGNTIYF.

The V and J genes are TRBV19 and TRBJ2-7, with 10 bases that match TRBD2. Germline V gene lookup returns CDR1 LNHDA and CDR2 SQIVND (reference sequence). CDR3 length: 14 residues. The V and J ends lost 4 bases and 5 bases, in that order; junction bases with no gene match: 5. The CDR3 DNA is TGTGCCAGTAGTACTAGCGGGAGCGCTCACGAGCAGTACTTC. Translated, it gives CASSTSGSAHEQYF.

The CDR3: CASGYQPQHF. CDR3 nucleotides: TGTGCCAGCGGGTATCAGCCCCAGCATTTT. This chain joins TRBV6-5 and TRBJ1-5; the D is unclear. From germline, CDR1 is MNHEY and CDR2 SVGAGI. The CDR3 loop spans 10 amino acids. V dropped 8 bases and J dropped 5 bases, with 4 bases sitting between them.